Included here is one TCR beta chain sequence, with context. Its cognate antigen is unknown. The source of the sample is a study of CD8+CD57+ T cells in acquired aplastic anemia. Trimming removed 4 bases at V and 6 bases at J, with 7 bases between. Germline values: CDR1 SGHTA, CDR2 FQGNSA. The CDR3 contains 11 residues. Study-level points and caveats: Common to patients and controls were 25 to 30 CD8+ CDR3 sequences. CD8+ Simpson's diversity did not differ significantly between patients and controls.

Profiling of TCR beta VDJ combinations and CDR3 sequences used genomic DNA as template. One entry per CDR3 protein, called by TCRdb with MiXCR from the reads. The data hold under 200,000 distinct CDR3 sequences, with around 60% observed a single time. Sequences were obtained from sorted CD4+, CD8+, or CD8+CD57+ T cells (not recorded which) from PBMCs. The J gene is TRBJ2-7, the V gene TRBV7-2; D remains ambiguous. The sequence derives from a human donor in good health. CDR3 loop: CASSYRFEQYF. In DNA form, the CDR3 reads TGTGCCAGCAGCTACCGTTTCGAGCAGTACTTC.